A selection of T cell receptor beta chains follows, all from one sample in a study of cytomegalovirus exposure and HLA in healthy donors. TCRdb's table, derived via immunoSEQ multiplex PCR, lists solely in-frame clones and lacks some. This sample has roughly 120,000 clones, with approximately 68% found just once. The sequencing input was PBMCs. These receptors were obtained from a man aged 30-40 years in good health and CMV-seropositive. Both conserved end residues are part of each CDR3. Each record gives: V gene, CDR3 protein.

>TRBV4-1
CASSRIDRMQETQYF
>TRBV5-6
CASIAAGGSYNEQFF
>TRBV19
CASTDLFSNQPQHF
>TRBV29-1
CSAKPYRAHTDTQYF
>TRBV5-4
CASSPQNLLSTDTQYF
>TRBV27
CASKEDRGYEQYF
>TRBV10-3
CAISLSPRQGEAYEQYF
>TRBV9
CASSILAGRVGDTQYF
>TRBV11-3
CASSLAEEGYEQYF
>TRBV29-1
CSVNQGGDTQYF
>TRBV2
CASSEIPDTTGAYF
>TRBV6-1
CASGKKWGGNEQFF
>TRBV6-5
CASSRQGTNEKLFF